What follows describes a single T cell receptor (beta chain). Its specificity is unknown. This CDR3 comprises 15 residues. The germline V and J ends were trimmed by 0 bases and 2 bases, with 11 bases remaining between them. CDR1 is MNHEY and CDR2 is SVGAGI in the germline V gene. The sample comes from a study of T cell responses to AZD1222 COVID-19 vaccine. On the study more broadly: Pooled samples include second doses given at about 4 or 12 weeks. Study-level results: The study reported that nearly half of spike-specific TCRs target unmutated variant regions. Donors were largely white British and mainly female; clonal diversity was possibly underestimated.

Profiling relied on immunoSEQ multiplex PCR, and the TCRdb table lists in-frame clones only, not all of them. The data contain 100,000 to 130,000 clones, roughly 87% of them singletons. The J gene is TRBJ2-7, the V gene TRBV6-5, with D possibly matching TRBD1 (5 bases). Sequencing was performed on peripheral blood, taken on day 0 of AZD1222 vaccination. This sequence originates from an adult in good health. The CDR3 protein is CASSYSAGFPYEQYF. CDR3 coding DNA: TGTGCCAGCAGTTACTCGGCAGGGTTTCCCTACGAGCAGTACTTC.